This section outlines one T cell receptor (beta chain) sequence together with its context. Its specificity is not known. A read error may account for a junction end that differs from germline. A modified ARM-PCR protocol with three rounds of nested PCR amplified TCRbeta. In TCRdb, the multiplex PCR reads were re-called with MiXCR into one record per CDR3 protein. The sample shows more than 35,000 distinct CDR3 sequences, roughly 60% of them seen only once. This CDR3 spans 15 amino acids. CDR1 and CDR2 (germline): SGHNT, YENEEA. These data come from a study of tumor and adjacent non-tumor tissue in lung cancer. Study-level information: The cohort had around eleven adenocarcinoma, a couple of squamous cell and 1 small cell patients. Approximately 4 million productive TCRbeta reads were obtained per sample on average. Study outcomes and limitations: Significantly higher TCR diversity was found in tumor than normal lung. Tumor repertoires had a smaller top 100 clone share than normal lung.

The template was RNA from unsorted bulk tissue. This non-tumor lung sample came from over 3 cm beyond the tumor edge. The sequenced sample was distant non-tumor lung tissue. The sequence derives from a woman aged 40 to 49 with non-small cell lung cancer. V gene TRBV11-3 combines with J gene TRBJ2-1, with 9 bases identical to TRBD1. CDR3 DNA: TGTGCCATCAGCTTCCCGGGACAGGGCGGCAATGAGCAGTTCTTC. It translates to CAISFPGQGGNEQFF.